These 8 T cell receptor beta chains were sequenced from one sample in a study of T-cell reconstitution after alpha-beta-depleted transplantation in children. Unique molecular identifiers featured in how the TCRbeta library was prepared. TCRdb independently ran MiXCR on the PCR reads; one entry per CDR3 protein. The table has hundreds of thousands of distinct CDR3 sequences, 23% seen once. The sequences come from PBMCs, mostly from graft donor cells, collected 360 days after TCRalphabeta/CD19-depleted stem cell transplant. The receptors come from a boy in the first two years of life who had a stem cell transplant for acute myeloid leukemia, so the T cells may come from the graft donor.

In regard to this clonotype: Mismatch with germline at one junction end may stem from a read error. The genes are TRBV20-1 and TRBJ1-5; 9 nucleotides agree with TRBD1. The CDR3 has 20 residues. Germline assignment: CDR1 DFQATT and CDR2 SNEGSKA (reference sequence). The CDR3 protein is CCALPLIPGQGWGGNQPQHF. DNA of the CDR3: TGCTGTGCCTTGCCTCTCATACCGGGACAGGGTTGGGGCGGCAATCAGCCCCAGCATTTT.

This rearrangement joins TRBV9 to TRBJ2-3; D gene ambiguous. Between the trimmed V and J ends, which lost 0 bases and 6 bases, there was a span of 26 bases. The germline V gene has CDR1 SGDLS and CDR2 YYNGEE. The CDR3 has 19 residues. CDR3 amino acids: CASSVETIAGPVLLDTQYF. The CDR3 DNA is TGTGCCAGCAGCGTAGAGACCATCGCTGGACCCGTCCTCTTGGATACGCAGTATTTT.

The chain employs TRBV12-3 or TRBV12-4 and TRBJ2-4; weak D call: TRBD1 (8 bases). The CDR3 has 14 residues. Trimming stripped 8 bases from V and 9 bases from J, with 20 bases between. DNA of the CDR3: TGTGCCAGCTCAACACAGGGGGGGTCGGGCATTCAGTACTTC. Translated: CASSTQGGSGIQYF.

The J gene is TRBJ2-7, the V gene TRBV6-2 or TRBV6-3; 9 bases match TRBD2. Trimming took 0 bases from V and 2 from J; bases not matched to a gene: 2. The germline V gene encodes CDR1 MNHEY and CDR2 SVGEGT. There are 15 residues in the CDR3. CDR3: CASSYSAGGPYEQYV. The DNA for the CDR3 is TGTGCCAGCAGTTACTCGGCGGGGGGGCCCTACGAGCAGTACGTC.

The CDR3 DNA sequence: TGTGCCAGCAGCGAATCTAGCGGGGGCCTCTACGAGCAGTACGTC. It translates to CASSESSGGLYEQYV. V usage is TRBV2 and J usage is TRBJ2-7; 10 bases fit TRBD2. Germline V CDR1 and CDR2: SNHLY, FYNNEI. V dropped 6 bases and J dropped 3; count of bases not matched to a gene: 8. The CDR3 sequence is 15 residues long.

The chain links TRBV4-1 to TRBJ1-1; D is possibly TRBD1 (5 bases). CDR3 length equals 14 residues. The V end was cut by 5 bases, the J end by 3 bases, with 13 bases between. Germline CDR1 MGHRA, CDR2 YSYEKL. The CDR3 sequence: CASSTQGGDTEAFF. For the CDR3, the DNA is TGCGCCAGCAGCACCCAGGGTGGGGACACTGAAGCTTTCTTT.

The table lists this clonotype with many counts. This chain uses TRBV29-1 with TRBJ1-1, with TRBD1 as a possible D gene (6 bases). Germline V gene lookup returns CDR1 SQVTM and CDR2 ANQGSEA. The V end was cut by 8 bases, the J end by 1 base, with 14 bases between. The CDR3 has 13 residues. CDR3 nucleotides: TGCAGCACCACAGGGAGAGGGAACACTGAAGCTTTCTTT. The encoded protein is CSTTGRGNTEAFF.

This chain links TRBV4-1 with TRBJ2-7, with 9 nucleotides matching TRBD2. The V gene's germline CDR1 is MGHRA and CDR2 YSYEKL. The length of the CDR3 is 15 residues. V dropped 3 bases and J dropped 6; count of bases not matched to a gene: 9. DNA for the CDR3: TGCGCCAGCAGCCAGTTCCTAGCGGGGTTTAGCGAGCAGTACGTC. Residues: CASSQFLAGFSEQYV.